This TCR beta chain was identified in a study of blood T cells in healthy people across ages. With a J-beta primer mix and a sample-barcoded 5' primer, a second PCR ran about 6 to 11 cycles. Carrying 12 random nucleotides, a template-switch adaptor labeled each individual cDNA molecule. One entry per CDR3 protein results from TCRdb running MiXCR on the 5' RACE reads. The table has about 640,000 distinct CDR3 sequences, 58% seen once. Deletions cut 5 bases from V and 6 bases from J, with 13 bases between. In germline, CDR1 is SGHVS, CDR2 FQNEAQ. The CDR3 has 14 amino acids. The donors, healthy Caucasians from Russia, were aged about 6 to 95.

This receptor was taken from a man aged 60-69 years in good health. The chain couples TRBV7-8 to TRBJ1-4; D gene ambiguous. Sequenced: blood. The CDR3 nucleotides are TGTGCCAGCAGCCTCCGGACGGAGGATGAAAAACTGTTTTTT. It is translated as CASSLRTEDEKLFF.